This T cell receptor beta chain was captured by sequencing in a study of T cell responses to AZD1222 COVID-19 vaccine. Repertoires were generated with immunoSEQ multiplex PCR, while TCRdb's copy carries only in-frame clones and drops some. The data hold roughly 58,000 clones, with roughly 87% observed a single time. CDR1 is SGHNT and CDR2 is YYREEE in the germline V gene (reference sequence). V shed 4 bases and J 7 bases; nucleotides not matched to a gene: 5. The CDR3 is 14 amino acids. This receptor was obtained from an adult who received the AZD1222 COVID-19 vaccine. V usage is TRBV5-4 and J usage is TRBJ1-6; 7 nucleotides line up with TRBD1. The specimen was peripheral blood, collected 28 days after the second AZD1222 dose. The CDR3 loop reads CASSVDRANSPLHF. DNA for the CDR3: TGTGCCAGCAGCGTCGACAGGGCAAATTCACCCCTCCACTTT.